The rows below give T cell receptor beta chains drawn from one sample of a study of shared clonotypes between healthy human individuals. TCRdb's copy holds only in-frame clones and misses some; the assay was immunoSEQ multiplex PCR. The sample comprises about 2.4 million clones, around nine tenths of which are singletons, and under 0.15% rests with the top ten. The sample was naive CD4+ T cells sorted from blood. These receptors all come from a man younger than 30 in good health. Both conserved end residues are trimmed from each CDR3. Each record gives: V gene, J gene, CDR3 protein.

v_gene: TRBV7-9; j_gene: TRBJ2-3; CDR3aa: ASSLKADRDTQY
v_gene: TRBV30; j_gene: TRBJ1-1; CDR3aa: AWSLDRRNTEAF
v_gene: TRBV4-1; j_gene: TRBJ1-5; CDR3aa: ASSQADRDSQPQH
v_gene: TRBV30; j_gene: TRBJ1-6; CDR3aa: AWSSGLGPYNSPLH
v_gene: TRBV28; j_gene: TRBJ1-4; CDR3aa: ASSLGGPTNEKLF
v_gene: TRBV4-3; j_gene: TRBJ2-7; CDR3aa: ASSQEEGRTYEQY
v_gene: TRBV6-6; j_gene: TRBJ2-3; CDR3aa: ASSYGIAGHTDTQY
v_gene: TRBV19; j_gene: TRBJ1-5; CDR3aa: ASSIVGLNQPQH
v_gene: TRBV30; j_gene: TRBJ2-7; CDR3aa: AGWWGGRSYEQY
v_gene: TRBV19; j_gene: TRBJ2-7; CDR3aa: ASSIEGNTYEQY
v_gene: TRBV29-1; j_gene: TRBJ2-5; CDR3aa: SVASQLKQETQY
v_gene: TRBV7-8; j_gene: TRBJ2-7; CDR3aa: ASSLAGSYEQY
v_gene: TRBV7-9; j_gene: TRBJ2-7; CDR3aa: ASSSGLAKQY
v_gene: TRBV29-1; j_gene: TRBJ2-2; CDR3aa: SAITGQGGATGELF
v_gene: TRBV4-1; j_gene: TRBJ2-1; CDR3aa: ASSQDLPVFNEQF
v_gene: TRBV4-1; j_gene: TRBJ2-5; CDR3aa: ASSPTDRPLQETQY
v_gene: TRBV30; j_gene: TRBJ2-3; CDR3aa: ACSLGLAGTDTQY
v_gene: TRBV7-9; j_gene: TRBJ2-4; CDR3aa: ASSSLLAGAKNIQY
v_gene: TRBV10-3; j_gene: TRBJ2-7; CDR3aa: ATNRGTGVDEQY
v_gene: TRBV5-1; j_gene: TRBJ1-2; CDR3aa: ASSPRQPNYGYT
v_gene: TRBV27; j_gene: TRBJ2-5; CDR3aa: ASSQGPTRRETQY
v_gene: TRBV5-1; j_gene: TRBJ2-1; CDR3aa: ASSYSPPGGRSYNEQF
v_gene: TRBV11-2; j_gene: TRBJ2-7; CDR3aa: ASSRGTGSYEQY
v_gene: TRBV5-1; j_gene: TRBJ2-2; CDR3aa: ASSWEGPNTGELF
v_gene: TRBV2; j_gene: TRBJ2-1; CDR3aa: ASAPPSGGSNEQF
v_gene: TRBV2; j_gene: TRBJ1-1; CDR3aa: ASKQGVLNTEAF
v_gene: TRBV7-2; j_gene: TRBJ1-3; CDR3aa: ASSPGGTGNTIY
v_gene: TRBV19; j_gene: TRBJ1-2; CDR3aa: ANRVANYGYT